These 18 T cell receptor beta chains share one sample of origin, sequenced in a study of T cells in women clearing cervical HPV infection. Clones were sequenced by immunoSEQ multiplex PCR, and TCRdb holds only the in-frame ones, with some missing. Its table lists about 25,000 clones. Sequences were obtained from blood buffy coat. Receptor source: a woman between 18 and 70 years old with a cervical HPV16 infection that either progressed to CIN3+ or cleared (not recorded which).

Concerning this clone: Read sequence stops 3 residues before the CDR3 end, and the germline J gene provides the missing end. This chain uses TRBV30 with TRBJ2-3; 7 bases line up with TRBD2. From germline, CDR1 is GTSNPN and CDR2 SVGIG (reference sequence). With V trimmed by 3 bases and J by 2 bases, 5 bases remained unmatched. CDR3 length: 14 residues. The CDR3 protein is CAWSRLADTDTQYF. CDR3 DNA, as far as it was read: TGTGCCTGGAGCCGTCTAGCGGACACAGATACG.

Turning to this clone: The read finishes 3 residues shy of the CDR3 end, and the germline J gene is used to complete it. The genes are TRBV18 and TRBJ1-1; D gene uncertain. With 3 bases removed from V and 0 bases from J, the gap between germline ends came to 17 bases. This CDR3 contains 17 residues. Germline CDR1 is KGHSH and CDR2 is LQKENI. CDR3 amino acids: CASSPLATPGLNTEAFF. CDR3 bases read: TGTGCCAGCTCACCCCTTGCTACGCCAGGCCTGAACACTGAA.

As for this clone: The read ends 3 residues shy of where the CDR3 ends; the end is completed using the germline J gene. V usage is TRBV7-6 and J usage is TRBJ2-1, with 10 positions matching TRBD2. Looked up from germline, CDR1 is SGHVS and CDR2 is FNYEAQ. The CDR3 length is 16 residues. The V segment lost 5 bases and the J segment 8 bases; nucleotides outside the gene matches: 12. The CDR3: CASSPQAGGPRDEQFF. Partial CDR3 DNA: TGTGCCAGCAGCCCCCAAGCGGGAGGGCCTCGTGATGAG.

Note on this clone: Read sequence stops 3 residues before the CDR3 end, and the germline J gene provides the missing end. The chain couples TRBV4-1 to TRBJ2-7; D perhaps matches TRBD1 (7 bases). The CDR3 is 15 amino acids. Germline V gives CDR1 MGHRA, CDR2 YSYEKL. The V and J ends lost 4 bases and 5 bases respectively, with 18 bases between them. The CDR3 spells CASSRPAGGSDEQYF. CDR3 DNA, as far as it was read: TGCGCCAGCAGCCGCCCGGCAGGGGGGTCGGACGAG.

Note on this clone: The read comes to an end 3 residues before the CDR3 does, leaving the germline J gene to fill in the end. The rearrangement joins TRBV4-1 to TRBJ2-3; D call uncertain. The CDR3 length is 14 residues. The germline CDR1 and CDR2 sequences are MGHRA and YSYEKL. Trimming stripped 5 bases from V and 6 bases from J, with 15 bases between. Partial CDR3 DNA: TGCGCCAGCAGCAGCCGGGTCACCCCCGATACG. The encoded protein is CASSSRVTPDT. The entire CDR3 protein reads CASSSRVTPDTQYF.

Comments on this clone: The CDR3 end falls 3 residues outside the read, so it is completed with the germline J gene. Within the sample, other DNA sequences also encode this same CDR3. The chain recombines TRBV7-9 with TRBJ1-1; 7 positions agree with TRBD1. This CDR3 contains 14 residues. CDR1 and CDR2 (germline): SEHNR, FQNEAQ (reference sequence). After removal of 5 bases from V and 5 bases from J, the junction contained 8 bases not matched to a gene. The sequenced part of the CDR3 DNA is TGTGCCAGCAGCGAACAGTCAGGGGGGACTGAA. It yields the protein CASSEQSGGTE. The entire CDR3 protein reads CASSEQSGGTEAFF.

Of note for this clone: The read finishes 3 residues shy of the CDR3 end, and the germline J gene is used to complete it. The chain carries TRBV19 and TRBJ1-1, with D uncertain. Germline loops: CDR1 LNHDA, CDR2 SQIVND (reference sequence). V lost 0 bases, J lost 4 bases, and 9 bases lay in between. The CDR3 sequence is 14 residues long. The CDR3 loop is CASSIDSGGTEAFF. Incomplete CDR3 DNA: TGTGCCAGTAGTATAGATTCGGGTGGCACTGAA.

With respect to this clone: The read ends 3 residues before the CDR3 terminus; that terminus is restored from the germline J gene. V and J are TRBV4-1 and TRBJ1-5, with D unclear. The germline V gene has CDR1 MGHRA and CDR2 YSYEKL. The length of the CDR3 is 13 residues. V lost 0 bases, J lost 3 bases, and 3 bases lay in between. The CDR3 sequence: CASSQDNNQPQHF. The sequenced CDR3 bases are TGCGCCAGCAGCCAAGACAACAATCAGCCC.

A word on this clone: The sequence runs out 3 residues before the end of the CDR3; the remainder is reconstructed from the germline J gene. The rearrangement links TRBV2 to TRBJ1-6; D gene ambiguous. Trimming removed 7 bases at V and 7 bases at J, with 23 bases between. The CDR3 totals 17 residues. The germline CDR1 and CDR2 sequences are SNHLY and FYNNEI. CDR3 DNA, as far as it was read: TGTGCCAGCACTAAGAACGAGGGCCCGGAGATCAATTCACCC. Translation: CASTKNEGPEINSP. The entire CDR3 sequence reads CASTKNEGPEINSPLHF.

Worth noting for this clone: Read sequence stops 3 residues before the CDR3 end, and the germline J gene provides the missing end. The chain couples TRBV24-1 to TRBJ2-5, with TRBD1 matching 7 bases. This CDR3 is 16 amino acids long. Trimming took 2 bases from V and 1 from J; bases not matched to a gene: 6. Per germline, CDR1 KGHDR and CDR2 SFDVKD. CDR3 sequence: CATSDSRDSPQETQYF. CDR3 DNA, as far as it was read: TGTGCCACCAGTGATTCGAGGGACAGTCCCCAAGAGACC.

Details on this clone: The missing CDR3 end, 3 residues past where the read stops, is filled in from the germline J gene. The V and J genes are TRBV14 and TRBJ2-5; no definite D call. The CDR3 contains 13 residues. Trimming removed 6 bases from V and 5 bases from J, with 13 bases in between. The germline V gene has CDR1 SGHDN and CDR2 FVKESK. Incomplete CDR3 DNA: TGTGCCAGCAGTCCGCGGCTTAGCGAGACC. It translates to CASSPRLSET. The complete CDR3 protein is CASSPRLSETQYF. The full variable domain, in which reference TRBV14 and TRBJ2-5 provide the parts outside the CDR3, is EAGVTQFPSHSVIEKGQTVTLRCDPISGHDNLYWYRRVMGKEIKFLLHFVKESKQDESGMPNNRFLAERTGGTYSTLKVQPAELEDSGVYFCASSPRLSETQYFGPGTRLLVL.

The CDR3 loop reads CSARVQLPYNEQFF. The part of the CDR3 DNA that was read is TGCAGTGCTAGAGTCCAACTCCCTTACAATGAG. V gene TRBV20-1 combines with J gene TRBJ2-1, with no clear D. With the read ending 3 residues before the CDR3 end, the germline J gene is used to fill in that end. The CDR3 is 14 residues long. Trimming stripped 1 base from V and 4 bases from J, with 11 bases between. CDR1 DFQATT and CDR2 SNEGSKA come from the germline V gene (reference sequence).

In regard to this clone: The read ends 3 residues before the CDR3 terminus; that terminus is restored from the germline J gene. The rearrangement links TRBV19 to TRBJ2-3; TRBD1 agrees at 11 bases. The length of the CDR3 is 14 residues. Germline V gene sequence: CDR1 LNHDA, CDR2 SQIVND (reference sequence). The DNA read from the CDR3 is TGTGCCAGTAGTCCAGGGACAGGGGGTCAGCCG. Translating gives CASSPGTGGQP. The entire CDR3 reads CASSPGTGGQPQYF.

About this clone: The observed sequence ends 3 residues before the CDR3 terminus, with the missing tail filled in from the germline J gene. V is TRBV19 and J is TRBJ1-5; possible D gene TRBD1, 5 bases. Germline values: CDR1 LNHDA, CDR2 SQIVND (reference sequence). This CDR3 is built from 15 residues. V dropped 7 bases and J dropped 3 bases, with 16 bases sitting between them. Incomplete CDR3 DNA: TGTGCCAGTAACCCAAGCAGAGGGGCCAATCAGCCC. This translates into CASNPSRGANQP. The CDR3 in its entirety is CASNPSRGANQPQHF. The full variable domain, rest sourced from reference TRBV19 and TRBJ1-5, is DGGITQSPKYLFRKEGQNVTLSCEQNLNHDAMYWYRQDPGQGLRLIYYSQIVNDFQKGDIAEGYSVSREKKESFPLTVTSAQKNPTAFYLCASNPSRGANQPQHFGDGTRLSIL.

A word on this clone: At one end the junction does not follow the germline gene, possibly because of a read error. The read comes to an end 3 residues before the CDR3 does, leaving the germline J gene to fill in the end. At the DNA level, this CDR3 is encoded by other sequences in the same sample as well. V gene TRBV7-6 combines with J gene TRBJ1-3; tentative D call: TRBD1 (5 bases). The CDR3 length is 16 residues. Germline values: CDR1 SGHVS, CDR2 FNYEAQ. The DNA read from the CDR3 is TGTGCCAGCAGCTTAGCGTATGCAGGGAGGGGAAACACT. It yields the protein CASSLAYAGRGNT. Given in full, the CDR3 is CASSLAYAGRGNTIYF.

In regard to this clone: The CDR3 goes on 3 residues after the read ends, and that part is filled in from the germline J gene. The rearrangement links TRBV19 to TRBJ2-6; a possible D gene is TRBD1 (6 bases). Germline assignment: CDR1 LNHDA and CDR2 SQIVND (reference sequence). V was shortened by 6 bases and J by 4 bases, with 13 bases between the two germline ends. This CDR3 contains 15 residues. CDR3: CASRPPGAGANVLTF. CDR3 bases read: TGTGCCAGTAGACCGCCAGGGGCCGGGGCCAACGTC.

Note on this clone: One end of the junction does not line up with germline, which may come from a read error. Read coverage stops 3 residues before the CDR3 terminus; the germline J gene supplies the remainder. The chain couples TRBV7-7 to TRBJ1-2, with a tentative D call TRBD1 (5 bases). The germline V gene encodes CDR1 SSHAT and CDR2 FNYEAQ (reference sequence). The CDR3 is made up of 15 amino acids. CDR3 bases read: TGTGCTAGCAGCCTGGGACTAGCGGGGGTGAGTGAC. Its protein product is CASSLGLAGVSD. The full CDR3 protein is CASSLGLAGVSDYTF.

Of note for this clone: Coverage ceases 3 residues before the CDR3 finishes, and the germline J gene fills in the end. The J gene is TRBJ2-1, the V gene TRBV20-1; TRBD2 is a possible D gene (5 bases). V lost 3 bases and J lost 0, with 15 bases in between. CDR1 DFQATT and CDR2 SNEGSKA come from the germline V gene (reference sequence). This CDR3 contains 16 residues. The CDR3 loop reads CSASGTRESSYNEQFF. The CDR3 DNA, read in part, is TGCAGTGCTAGCGGTACTAGGGAGAGCTCCTACAATGAG.